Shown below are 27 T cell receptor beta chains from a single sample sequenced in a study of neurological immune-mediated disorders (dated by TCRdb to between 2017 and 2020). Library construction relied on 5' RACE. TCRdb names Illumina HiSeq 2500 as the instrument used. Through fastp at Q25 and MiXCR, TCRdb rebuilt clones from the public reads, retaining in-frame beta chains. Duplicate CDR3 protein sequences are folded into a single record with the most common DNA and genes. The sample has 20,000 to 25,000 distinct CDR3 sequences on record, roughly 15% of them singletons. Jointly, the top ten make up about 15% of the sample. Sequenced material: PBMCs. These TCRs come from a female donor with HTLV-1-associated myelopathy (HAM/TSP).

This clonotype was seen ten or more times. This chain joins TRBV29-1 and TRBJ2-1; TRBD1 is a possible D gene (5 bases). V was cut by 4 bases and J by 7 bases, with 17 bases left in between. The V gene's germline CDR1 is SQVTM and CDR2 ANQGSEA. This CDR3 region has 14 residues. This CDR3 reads CSVVPRAPLNEQFF. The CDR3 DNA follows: TGCAGCGTTGTTCCCAGGGCCCCCCTTAATGAGCAGTTCTTC.

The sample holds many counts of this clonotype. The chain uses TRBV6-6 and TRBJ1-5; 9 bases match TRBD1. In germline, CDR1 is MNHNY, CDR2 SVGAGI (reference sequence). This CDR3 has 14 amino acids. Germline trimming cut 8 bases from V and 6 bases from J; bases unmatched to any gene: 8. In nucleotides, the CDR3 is TGTGCCAGCTCTGATGGACAGGGGCGTCAGCCCCAGCATTTT. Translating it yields CASSDGQGRQPQHF.

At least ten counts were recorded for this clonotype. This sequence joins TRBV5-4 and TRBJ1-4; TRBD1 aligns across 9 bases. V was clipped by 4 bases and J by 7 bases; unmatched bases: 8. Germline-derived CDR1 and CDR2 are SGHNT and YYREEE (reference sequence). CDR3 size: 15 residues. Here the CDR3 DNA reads TGTGCCAGCAGCGGTTCGACAGGGGGGGCTGAAAAACTGTTTTTT. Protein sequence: CASSGSTGGAEKLFF.

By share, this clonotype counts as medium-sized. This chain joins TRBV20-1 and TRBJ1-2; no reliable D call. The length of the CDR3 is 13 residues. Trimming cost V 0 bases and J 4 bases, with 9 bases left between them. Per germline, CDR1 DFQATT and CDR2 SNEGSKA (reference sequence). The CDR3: CSARDHRGYGYTF. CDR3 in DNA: TGCAGTGCTAGAGACCACCGGGGCTATGGCTACACCTTC.

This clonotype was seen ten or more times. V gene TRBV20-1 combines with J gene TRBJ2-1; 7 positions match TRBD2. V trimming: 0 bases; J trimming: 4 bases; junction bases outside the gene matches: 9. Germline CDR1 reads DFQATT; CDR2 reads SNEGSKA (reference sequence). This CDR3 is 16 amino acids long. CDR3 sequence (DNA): TGCAGTGCTAGAGATTTAGGGGCGGGGGAATACAATGAGCAGTTCTTC. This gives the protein CSARDLGAGEYNEQFF.

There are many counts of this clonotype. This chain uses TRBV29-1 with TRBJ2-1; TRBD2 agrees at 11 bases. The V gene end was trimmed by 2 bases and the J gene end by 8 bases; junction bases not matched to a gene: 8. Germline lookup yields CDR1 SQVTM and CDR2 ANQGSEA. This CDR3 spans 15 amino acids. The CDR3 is CSVEIAGGWGDEQFF. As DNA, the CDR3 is TGCAGCGTTGAAATAGCGGGAGGGTGGGGCGATGAGCAGTTCTTC.

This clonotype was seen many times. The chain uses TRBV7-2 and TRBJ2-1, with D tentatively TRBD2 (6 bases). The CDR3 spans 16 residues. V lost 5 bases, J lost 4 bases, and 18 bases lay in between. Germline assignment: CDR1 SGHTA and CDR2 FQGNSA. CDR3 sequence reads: CASSPNGGTGYNEQFF. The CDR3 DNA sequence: TGTGCCAGCAGCCCTAATGGGGGGACGGGATACAATGAGCAGTTCTTC.

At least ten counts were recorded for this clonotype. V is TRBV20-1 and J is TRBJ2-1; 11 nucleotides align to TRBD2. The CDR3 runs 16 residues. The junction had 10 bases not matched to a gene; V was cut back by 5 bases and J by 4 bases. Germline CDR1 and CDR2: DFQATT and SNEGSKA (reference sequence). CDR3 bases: TGCAGTGCTCCAGGACCCTTAGCGGGAGGGTACAATGAGCAGTTCTTC. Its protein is CSAPGPLAGGYNEQFF.

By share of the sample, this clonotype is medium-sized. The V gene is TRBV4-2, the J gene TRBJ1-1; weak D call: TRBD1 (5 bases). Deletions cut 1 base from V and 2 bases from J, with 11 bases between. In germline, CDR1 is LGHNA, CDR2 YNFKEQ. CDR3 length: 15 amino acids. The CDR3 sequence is CASSQVYRTNTEAFF. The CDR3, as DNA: TGTGCCAGCAGCCAAGTATACAGGACCAACACTGAAGCTTTCTTT.

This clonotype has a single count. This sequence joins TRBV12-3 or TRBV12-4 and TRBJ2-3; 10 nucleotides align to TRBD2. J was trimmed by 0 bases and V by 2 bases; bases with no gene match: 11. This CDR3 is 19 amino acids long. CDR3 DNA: TGTGCCAGCAGTTTATTTAGCGGGGGGATGAAGACTAGCACAGATACGCAGTATTTT. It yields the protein CASSLFSGGMKTSTDTQYF.

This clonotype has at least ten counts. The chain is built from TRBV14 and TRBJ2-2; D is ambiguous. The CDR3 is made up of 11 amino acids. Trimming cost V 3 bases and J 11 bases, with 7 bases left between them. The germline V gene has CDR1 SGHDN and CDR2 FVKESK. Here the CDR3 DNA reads TGTGCCAGCAGCCAGGGTGGAGAGCTGTTTTTT. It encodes CASSQGGELFF.

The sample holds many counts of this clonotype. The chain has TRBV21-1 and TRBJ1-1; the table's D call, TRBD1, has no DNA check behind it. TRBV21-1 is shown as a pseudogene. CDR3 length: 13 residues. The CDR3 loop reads CASSKDRATEAFF. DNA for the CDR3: TGTGCCAGCAGCAAAGACAGGGCCACTGAAGCTTTCTTT.

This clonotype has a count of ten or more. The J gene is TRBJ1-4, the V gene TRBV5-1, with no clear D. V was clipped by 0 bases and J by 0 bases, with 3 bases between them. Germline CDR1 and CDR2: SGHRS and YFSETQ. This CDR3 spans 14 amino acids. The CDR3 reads CASSLGPTNEKLFF. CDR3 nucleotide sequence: TGCGCCAGCAGCTTGGGACCAACTAATGAAAAACTGTTTTTT.

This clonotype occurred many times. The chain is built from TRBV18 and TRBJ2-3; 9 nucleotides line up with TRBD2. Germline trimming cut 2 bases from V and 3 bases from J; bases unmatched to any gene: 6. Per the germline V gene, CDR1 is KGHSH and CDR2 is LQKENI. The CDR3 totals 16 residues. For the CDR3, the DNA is TGTGCCAGCTCACCATCCGGGACTAGCAGGACAGATACGCAGTATTTT. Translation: CASSPSGTSRTDTQYF.

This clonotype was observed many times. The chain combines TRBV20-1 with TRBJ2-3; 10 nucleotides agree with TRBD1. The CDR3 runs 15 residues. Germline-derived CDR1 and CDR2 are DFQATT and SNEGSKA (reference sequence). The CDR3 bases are TGCAGCGCCCCACCTGGGGACAGGGGAACAGATACGCAGTATTTT. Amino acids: CSAPPGDRGTDTQYF.

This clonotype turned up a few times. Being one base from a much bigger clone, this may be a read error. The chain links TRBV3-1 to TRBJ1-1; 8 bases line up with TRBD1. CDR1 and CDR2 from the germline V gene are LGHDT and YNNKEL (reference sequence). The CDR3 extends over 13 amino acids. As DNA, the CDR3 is TGTGTCAGCAGCCAGGGGGCCGTGACTGAAGCTTTCTTT. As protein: CVSSQGAVTEAFF. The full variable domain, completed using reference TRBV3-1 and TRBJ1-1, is DTAVSQTPKYLVTQMGNDKSIKCEQNLGHDTMYWYKQDSKKFLKIMFSYNNKELIINETVPNRFSPKSPDKAHLNLHINSLELGDSAVYFCVSSQGAVTEAFFGQGTRLTVV.

The CDR3 DNA sequence: TGTGCCAGCAGCTTAGGACAGGGGGGGAACACTGAAGCTTTCTTT. Residues: CASSLGQGGNTEAFF. This chain connects TRBV7-8 to TRBJ1-1; 9 nucleotides agree with TRBD1. The CDR3 extends over 15 amino acids. V was clipped by 1 base and J by 1 base; unmatched bases: 1. Germline CDR1 and CDR2: SGHVS and FQNEAQ.

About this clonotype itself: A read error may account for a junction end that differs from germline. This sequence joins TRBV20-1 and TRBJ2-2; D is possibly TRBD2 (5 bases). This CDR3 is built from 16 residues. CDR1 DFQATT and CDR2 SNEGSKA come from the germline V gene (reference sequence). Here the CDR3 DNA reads TGCAGAGCTACGGGGTCACATAAATTAGTCACCGGGGAGCTGTTTTTT. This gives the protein CRATGSHKLVTGELFF.

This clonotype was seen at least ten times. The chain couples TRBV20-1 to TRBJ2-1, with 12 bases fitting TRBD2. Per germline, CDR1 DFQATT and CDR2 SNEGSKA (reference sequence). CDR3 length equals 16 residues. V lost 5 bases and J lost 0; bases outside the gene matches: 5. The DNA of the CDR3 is TGCAGTGCTTCAACTAGCGGGGGGTACTCCTACAATGAGCAGTTCTTC. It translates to CSASTSGGYSYNEQFF.

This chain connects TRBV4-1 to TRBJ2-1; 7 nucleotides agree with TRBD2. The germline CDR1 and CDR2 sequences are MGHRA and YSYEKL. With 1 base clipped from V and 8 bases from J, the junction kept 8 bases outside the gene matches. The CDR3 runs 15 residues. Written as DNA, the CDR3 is TGCGCCAGCAGCCAAGGGTGGGGCCGGGAGGATGAGCAGTTCTTC. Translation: CASSQGWGREDEQFF.

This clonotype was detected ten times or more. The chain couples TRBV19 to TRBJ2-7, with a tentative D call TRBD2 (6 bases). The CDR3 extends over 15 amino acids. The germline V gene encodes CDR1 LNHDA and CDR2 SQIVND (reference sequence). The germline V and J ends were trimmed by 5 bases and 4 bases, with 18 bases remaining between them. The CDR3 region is CASSPRWEDSYEQYF. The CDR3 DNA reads TGTGCCAGTAGTCCGAGGTGGGAGGATTCGTACGAGCAGTACTTC.

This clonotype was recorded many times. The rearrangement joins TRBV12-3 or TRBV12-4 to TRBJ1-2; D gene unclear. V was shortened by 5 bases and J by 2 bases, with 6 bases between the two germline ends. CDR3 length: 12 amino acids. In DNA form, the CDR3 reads TGTGCCAGCAGTGACGGGAACTATGGCTACACCTTC. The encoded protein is CASSDGNYGYTF.

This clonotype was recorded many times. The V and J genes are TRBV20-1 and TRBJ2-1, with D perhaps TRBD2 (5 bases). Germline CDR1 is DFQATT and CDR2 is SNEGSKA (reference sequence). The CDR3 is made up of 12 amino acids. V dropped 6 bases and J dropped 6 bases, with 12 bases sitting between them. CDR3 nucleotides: TGCAGTGCGATCCGAGCGGCCAATGAGCAGTTCTTC. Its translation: CSAIRAANEQFF.

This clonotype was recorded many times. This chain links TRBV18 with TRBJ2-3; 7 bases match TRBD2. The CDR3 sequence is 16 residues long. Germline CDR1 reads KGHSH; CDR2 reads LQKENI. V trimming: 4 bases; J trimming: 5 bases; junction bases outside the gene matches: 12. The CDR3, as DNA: TGTGCCAGCTCACAAGCGGCGGGGGTCTCCGGAGATACGCAGTATTTT. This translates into CASSQAAGVSGDTQYF.

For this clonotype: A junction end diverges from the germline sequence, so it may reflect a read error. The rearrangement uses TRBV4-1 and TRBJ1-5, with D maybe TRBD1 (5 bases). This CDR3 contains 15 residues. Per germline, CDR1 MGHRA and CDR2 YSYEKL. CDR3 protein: CACSHMQGSNQPQHF. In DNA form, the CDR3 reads TGCGCCTGCAGCCACATGCAGGGTTCTAATCAGCCCCAGCATTTT.

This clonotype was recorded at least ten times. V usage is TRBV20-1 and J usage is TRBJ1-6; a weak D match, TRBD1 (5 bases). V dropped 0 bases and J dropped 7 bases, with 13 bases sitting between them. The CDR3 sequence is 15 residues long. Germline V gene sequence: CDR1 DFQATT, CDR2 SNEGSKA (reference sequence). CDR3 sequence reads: CSARESKRGNSPLHF. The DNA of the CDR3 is TGCAGTGCTAGAGAGTCGAAACGGGGGAATTCACCCCTCCACTTT.

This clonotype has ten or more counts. CDR3 in amino acids: CASTVQGFDYNEQFF. The CDR3 coding sequence is TGCGCCAGCACGGTGCAGGGTTTCGATTACAATGAGCAGTTCTTC. V gene TRBV5-1 combines with J gene TRBJ2-1; possibly TRBD1 for D (5 bases). V dropped 6 bases and J dropped 4 bases, with 17 bases sitting between them. The CDR3 is 15 residues long. Germline CDR1 is SGHRS and CDR2 is YFSETQ.